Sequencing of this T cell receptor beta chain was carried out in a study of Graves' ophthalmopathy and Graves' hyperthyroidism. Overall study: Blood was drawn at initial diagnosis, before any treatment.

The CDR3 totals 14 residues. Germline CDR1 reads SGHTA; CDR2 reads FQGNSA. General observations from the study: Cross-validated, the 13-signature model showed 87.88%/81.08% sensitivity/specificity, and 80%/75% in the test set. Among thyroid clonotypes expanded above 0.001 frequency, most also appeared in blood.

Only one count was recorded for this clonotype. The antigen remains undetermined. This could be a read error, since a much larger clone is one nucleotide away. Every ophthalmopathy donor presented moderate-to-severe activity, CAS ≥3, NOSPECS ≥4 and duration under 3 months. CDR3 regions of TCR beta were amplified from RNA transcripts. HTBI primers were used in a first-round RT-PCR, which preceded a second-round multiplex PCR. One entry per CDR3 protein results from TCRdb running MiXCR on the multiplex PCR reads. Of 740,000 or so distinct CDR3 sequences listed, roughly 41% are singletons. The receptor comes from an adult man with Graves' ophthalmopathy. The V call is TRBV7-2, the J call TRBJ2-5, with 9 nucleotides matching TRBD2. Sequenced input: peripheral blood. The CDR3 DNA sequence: TGTGCCAGCAGCTTCGGCGGGAGGGCCGAGACCCGGTACTTC. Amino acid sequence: CASSFGGRAETRYF.